This T cell receptor (beta chain) was sequenced during a study of shared clonotypes between healthy human individuals. Study-wide points: Non-shared clonotypes showed lower generation probabilities than clonotypes common to all four donors.

Sequenced by immunoSEQ multiplex PCR; TCRdb stores in-frame clones only, minus some. Counted here are approximately 980,000 clones, around three quarters occurring once; the ten biggest clones make up 1.5%. Note on this clone: Its antigen remains unidentified.

Trimming left V 4 bases short and J 1 base short, with 14 bases between. The CDR3 runs to 14 residues. Looked up from germline, CDR1 is SQVTM and CDR2 is ANQGSEA. This rearrangement joins TRBV29-1 to TRBJ2-7; tentatively, D is TRBD2 (6 bases). Sequencing was done on a sample of memory CD4+ T cells sorted from blood. Subset described: CD45RA-negative fraction. The clonotype was recovered from a man younger than 35 in good health. The CDR3 here is CSVVGGVSSYEQYF. CDR3 in DNA: TGCAGCGTTGTGGGAGGCGTCTCTTCCTACGAGCAGTACTTC.